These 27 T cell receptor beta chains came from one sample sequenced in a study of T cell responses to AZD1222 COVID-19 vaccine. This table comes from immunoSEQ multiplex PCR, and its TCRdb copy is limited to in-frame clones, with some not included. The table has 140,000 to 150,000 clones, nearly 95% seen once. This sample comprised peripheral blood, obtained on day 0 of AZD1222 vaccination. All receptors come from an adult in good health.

CDR3 DNA sequence: TGCGCCAGCAGCCAAGATGGGCCTCCAGGGCAGCCCCAGCATTTT. Its translation is CASSQDGPPGQPQHF. The chain combines TRBV4-1 with TRBJ1-5; D is perhaps TRBD1 (5 bases). This CDR3 is 15 amino acids long. The V gene lost 0 bases and the J gene lost 7 bases, with 13 bases spanning the gap. Germline V gene sequence: CDR1 MGHRA, CDR2 YSYEKL.

Here the CDR3 DNA reads TGTGCCAGTAGTTTCGGCAACTCCTACAATGAGCAGTTCTTC. It translates to CASSFGNSYNEQFF. The rearrangement joins TRBV19 to TRBJ2-1; D is unclear. V was clipped by 5 bases and J by 0 bases, with 8 bases between them. Germline loops: CDR1 LNHDA, CDR2 SQIVND (reference sequence). CDR3 length: 14 amino acids.

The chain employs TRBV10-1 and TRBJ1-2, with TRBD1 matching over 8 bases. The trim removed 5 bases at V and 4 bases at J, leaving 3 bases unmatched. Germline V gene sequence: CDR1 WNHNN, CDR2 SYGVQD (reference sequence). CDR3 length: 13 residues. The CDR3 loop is CASSPGGSYGYTF. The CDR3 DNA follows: TGCGCCAGCAGTCCAGGGGGCTCCTATGGCTACACCTTC.

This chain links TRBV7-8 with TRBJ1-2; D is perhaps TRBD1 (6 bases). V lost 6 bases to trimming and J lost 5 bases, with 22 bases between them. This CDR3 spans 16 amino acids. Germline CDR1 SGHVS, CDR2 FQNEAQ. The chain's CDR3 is CASSLRQAPFLYGYTF. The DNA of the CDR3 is TGTGCCAGCAGTCTAAGACAGGCCCCTTTTCTGTATGGCTACACCTTC.

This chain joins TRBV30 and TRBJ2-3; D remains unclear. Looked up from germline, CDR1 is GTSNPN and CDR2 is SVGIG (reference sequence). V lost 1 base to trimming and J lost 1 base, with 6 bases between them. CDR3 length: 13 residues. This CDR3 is CAWSGAGTDTQYF. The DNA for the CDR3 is TGTGCCTGGAGTGGGGCTGGCACAGATACGCAGTATTTT.

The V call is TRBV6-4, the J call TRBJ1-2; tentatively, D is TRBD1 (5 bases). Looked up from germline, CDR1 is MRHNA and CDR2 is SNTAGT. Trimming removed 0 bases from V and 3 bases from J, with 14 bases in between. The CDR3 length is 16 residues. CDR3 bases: TGTGCCAGCAGTGACTCTAGCTGCGGGACCTACTATGGCTACACCTTC. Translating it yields CASSDSSCGTYYGYTF.

The CDR3, as DNA: TGTGCCTGGAGCGTTGTGGCAGATACGCAGTATTTT. Encoded protein: CAWSVVADTQYF. The rearrangement links TRBV30 to TRBJ2-3; D is uncertain. The CDR3 length is 12 residues. CDR1 and CDR2 from the germline V gene are GTSNPN and SVGIG (reference sequence). The germline V and J ends were trimmed by 3 bases and 4 bases, with 8 bases remaining between them.

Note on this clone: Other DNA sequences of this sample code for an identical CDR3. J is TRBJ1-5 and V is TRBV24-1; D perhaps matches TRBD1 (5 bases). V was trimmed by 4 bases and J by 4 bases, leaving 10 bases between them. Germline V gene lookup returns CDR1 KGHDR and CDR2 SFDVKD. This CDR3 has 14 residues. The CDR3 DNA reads TGTGCCACCAGTGAGGCACAGGAAAATCAGCCCCAGCATTTT. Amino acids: CATSEAQENQPQHF.

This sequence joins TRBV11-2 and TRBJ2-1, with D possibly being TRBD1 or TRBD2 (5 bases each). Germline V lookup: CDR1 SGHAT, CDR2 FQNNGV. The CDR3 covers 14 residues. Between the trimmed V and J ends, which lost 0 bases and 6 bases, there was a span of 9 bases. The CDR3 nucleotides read TGTGCCAGCAGCTTAGAGAGGGGCATCAATGAGCAGTTCTTC. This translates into CASSLERGINEQFF.

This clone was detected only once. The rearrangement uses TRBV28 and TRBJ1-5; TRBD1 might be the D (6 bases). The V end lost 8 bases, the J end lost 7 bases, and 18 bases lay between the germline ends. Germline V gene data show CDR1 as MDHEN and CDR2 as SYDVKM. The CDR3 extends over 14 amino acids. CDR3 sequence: CASQPPGGGQPQHF. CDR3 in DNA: TGTGCCAGCCAACCTCCTGGAGGGGGGCAGCCCCAGCATTTT.

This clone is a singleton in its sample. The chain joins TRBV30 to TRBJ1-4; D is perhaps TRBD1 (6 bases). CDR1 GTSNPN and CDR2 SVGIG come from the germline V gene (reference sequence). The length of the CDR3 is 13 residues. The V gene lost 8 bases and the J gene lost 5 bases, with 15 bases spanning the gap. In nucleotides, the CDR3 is TGTGCCGCAATTGGACAGCTCAATGAAAAACTGTTTTTT. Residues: CAAIGQLNEKLFF.

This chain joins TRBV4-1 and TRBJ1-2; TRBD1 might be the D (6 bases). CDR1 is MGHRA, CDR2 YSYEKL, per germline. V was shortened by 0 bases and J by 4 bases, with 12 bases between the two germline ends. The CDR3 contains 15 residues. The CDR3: CASSQEGGAGYGYTF. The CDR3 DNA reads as TGCGCCAGCAGCCAAGAGGGGGGGGCAGGCTATGGCTACACCTTC.

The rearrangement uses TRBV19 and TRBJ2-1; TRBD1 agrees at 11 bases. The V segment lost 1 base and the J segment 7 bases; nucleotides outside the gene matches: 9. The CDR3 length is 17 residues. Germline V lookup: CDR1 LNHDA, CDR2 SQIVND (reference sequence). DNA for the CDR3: TGTGCCAGTAGTATAGGGACCGGACAGGGGGCTTGGAATGAGCAGTTCTTC. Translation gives CASSIGTGQGAWNEQFF.

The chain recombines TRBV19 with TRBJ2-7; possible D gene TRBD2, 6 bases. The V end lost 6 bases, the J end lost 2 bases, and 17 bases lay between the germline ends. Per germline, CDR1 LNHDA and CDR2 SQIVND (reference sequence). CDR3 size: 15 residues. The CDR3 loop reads CASREKAGSTYEQYF. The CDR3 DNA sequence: TGTGCCAGTAGAGAGAAGGCGGGGTCGACCTACGAGCAGTACTTC.

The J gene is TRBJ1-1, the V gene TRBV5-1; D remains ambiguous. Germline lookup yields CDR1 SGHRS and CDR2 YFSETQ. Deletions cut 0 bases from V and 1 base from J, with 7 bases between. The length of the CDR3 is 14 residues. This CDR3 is CASSLATENTEAFF. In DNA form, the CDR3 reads TGCGCCAGCAGCTTGGCCACCGAGAACACTGAAGCTTTCTTT.

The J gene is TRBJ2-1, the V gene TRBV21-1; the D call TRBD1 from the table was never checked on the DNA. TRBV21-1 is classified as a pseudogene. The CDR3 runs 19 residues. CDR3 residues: CASSKETDRGRSMTGEQFF. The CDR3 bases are TGTGCCAGCAGCAAAGAAACGGACAGGGGCCGCTCCATGACAGGTGAGCAGTTCTTC.

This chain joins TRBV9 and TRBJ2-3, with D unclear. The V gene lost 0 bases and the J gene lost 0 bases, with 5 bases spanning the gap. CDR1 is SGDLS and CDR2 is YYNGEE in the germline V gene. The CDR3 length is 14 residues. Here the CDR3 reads CASSVAPSTDTQYF. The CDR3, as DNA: TGTGCCAGCAGCGTAGCCCCTAGCACAGATACGCAGTATTTT.

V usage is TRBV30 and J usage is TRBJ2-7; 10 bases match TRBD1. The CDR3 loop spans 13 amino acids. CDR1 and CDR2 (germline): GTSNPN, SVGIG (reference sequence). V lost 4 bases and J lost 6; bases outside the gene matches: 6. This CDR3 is CAWTRDRGGEQYF. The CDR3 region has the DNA TGTGCCTGGACCCGGGACAGGGGTGGCGAGCAGTACTTC.

For the CDR3, the DNA is TGTGCCAGCAGCTTACCGGGAGGGTCGGAACAGCCCCAGCATTTT. Protein sequence: CASSLPGGSEQPQHF. V gene TRBV7-9 combines with J gene TRBJ1-5, with unresolved D. CDR3 length: 15 residues. The ends were cut back, 2 bases at V and 7 bases at J, with 15 bases in the middle. Germline values: CDR1 SEHNR, CDR2 FQNEAQ (reference sequence).

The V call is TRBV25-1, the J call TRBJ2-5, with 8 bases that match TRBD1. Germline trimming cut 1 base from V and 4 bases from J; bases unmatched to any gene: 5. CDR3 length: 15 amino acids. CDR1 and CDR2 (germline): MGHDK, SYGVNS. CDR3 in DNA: TGTGCCAGCAGTGAATTAGCAGGGGGCGTAGAGACCCAGTACTTC. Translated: CASSELAGGVETQYF.

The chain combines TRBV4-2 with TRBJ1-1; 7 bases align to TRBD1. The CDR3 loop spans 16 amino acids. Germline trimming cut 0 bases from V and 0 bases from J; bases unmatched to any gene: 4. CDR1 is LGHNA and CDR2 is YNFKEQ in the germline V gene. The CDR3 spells CASSQDPGQMNTEAFF. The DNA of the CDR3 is TGTGCCAGCAGCCAAGACCCGGGACAGATGAACACTGAAGCTTTCTTT.

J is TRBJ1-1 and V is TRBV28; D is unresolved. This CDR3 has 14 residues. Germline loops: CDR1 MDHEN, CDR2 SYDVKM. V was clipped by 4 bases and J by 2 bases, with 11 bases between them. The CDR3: CASSSTITNTEAFF. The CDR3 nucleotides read TGTGCCAGCAGTTCGACAATCACCAACACTGAAGCTTTCTTT.

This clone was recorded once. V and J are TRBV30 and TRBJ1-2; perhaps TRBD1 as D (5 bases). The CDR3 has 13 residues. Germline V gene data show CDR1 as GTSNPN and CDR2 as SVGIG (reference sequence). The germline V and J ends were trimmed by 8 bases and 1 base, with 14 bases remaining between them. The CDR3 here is CAGTDGVNYGYTF. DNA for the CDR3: TGTGCCGGGACGGACGGTGTTAACTATGGCTACACCTTC.

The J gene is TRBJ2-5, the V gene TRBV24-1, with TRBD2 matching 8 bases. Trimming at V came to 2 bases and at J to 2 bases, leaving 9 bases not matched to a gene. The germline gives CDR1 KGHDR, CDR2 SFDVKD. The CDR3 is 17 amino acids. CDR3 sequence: CATSDWVSGTTQETQYF. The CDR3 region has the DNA TGTGCCACCAGTGATTGGGTTAGCGGGACTACTCAAGAGACCCAGTACTTC.

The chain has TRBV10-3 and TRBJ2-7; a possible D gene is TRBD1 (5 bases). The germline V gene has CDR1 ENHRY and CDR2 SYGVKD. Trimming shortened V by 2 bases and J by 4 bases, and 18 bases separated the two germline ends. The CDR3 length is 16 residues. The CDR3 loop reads CAISEPPRQLGYEQYF. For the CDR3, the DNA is TGTGCCATCAGTGAGCCCCCAAGACAGTTAGGGTACGAGCAGTACTTC.

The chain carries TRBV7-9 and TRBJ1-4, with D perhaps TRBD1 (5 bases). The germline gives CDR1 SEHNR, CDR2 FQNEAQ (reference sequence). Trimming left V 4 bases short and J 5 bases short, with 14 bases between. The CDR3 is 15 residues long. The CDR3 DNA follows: TGTGCCAGCAGCTGGACGGGACGGACGAATGAAAAACTGTTTTTT. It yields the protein CASSWTGRTNEKLFF. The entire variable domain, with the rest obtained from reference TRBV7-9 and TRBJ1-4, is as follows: DTGVSQNPRHKITKRGQNVTFRCDPISEHNRLYWYRQTLGQGPEFLTYFQNEAQLEKSRLLSDRFSAERPKGSFSTLEIQRTEQGDSAMYLCASSWTGRTNEKLFFGSGTQLSVL.

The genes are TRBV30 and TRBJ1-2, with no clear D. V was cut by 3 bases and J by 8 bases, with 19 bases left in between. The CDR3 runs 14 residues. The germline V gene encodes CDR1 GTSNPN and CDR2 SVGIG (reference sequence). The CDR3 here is CAWSASTWRGGYTF. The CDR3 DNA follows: TGTGCCTGGAGCGCCTCGACGTGGCGAGGGGGCTACACCTTC.